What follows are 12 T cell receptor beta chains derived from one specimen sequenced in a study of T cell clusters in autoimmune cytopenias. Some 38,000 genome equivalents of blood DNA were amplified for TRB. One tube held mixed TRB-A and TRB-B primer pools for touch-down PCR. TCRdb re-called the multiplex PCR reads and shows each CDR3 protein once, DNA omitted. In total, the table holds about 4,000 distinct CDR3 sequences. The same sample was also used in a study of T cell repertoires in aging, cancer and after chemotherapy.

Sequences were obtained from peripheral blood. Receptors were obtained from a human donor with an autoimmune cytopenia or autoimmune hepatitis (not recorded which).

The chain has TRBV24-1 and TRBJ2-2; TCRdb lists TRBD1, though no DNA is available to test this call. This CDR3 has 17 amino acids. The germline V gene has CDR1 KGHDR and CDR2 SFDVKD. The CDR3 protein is CATSDFLFGGNTGELFF.

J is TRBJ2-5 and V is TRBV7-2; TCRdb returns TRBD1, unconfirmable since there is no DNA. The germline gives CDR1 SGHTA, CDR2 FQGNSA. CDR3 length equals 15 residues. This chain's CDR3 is CASSPGGSNQETQYF.

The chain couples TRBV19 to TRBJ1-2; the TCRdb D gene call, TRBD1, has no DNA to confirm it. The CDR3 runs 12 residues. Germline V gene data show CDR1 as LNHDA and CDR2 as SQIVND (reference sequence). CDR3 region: CASSDREWGYTF.

Here the CDR3 reads CASSPTGLQLDEQYF. This chain uses TRBV7-3 with TRBJ2-7; TCRdb's D call, TRBD2, is unchecked because there is no DNA. The CDR3 loop spans 15 amino acids. From germline, CDR1 is SGHTA and CDR2 FQGTGA.

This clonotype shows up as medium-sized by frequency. The CDR3 spells CASWTSGGYNTGELFF. V is TRBV19 and J is TRBJ2-2; no DNA is available, so the TRBD2 call from TCRdb remains unchecked. There are 16 residues in the CDR3. The germline V gene encodes CDR1 LNHDA and CDR2 SQIVND (reference sequence).

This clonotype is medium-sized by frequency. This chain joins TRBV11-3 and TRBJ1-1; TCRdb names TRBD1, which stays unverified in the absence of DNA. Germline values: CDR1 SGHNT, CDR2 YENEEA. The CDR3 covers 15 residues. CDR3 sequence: CASSFPGQGGTEAFF. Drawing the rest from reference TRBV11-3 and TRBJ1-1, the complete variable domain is EAGVVQSPRYKIIEKKQPVAFWCNPISGHNTLYWYLQNLGQGPELLIRYENEEAVDDSQLPKDRFSAERLKGVDSTLKIQPAELGDSAVYLCASSFPGQGGTEAFFGQGTRLTVV.

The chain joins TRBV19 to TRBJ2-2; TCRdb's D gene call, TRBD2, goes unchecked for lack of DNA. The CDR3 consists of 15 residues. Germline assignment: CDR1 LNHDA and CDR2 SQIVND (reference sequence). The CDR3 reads CASSIAGLAAGELFF.

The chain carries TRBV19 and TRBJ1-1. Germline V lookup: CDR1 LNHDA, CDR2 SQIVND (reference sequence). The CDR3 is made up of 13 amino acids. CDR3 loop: CASSISPQSEAFF.

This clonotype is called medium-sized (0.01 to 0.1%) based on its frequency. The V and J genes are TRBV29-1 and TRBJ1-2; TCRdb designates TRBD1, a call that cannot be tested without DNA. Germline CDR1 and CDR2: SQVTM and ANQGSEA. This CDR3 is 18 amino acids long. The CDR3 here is CSVGGRYRAGDHVYRYTF.

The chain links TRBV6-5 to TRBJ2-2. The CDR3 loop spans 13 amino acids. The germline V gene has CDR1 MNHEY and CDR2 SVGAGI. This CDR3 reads CASRGSRAGELFF.

CDR3 region: CASSSKGQPSSGANVLTF. The chain is built from TRBV18 and TRBJ2-6; TCRdb picks TRBD1, but there is no DNA to check that call. The length of the CDR3 is 18 residues. The germline gives CDR1 KGHSH, CDR2 LQKENI.

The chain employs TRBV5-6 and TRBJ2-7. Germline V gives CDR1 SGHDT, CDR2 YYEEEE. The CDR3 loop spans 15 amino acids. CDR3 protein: CASSPGLTGPYEQYF.